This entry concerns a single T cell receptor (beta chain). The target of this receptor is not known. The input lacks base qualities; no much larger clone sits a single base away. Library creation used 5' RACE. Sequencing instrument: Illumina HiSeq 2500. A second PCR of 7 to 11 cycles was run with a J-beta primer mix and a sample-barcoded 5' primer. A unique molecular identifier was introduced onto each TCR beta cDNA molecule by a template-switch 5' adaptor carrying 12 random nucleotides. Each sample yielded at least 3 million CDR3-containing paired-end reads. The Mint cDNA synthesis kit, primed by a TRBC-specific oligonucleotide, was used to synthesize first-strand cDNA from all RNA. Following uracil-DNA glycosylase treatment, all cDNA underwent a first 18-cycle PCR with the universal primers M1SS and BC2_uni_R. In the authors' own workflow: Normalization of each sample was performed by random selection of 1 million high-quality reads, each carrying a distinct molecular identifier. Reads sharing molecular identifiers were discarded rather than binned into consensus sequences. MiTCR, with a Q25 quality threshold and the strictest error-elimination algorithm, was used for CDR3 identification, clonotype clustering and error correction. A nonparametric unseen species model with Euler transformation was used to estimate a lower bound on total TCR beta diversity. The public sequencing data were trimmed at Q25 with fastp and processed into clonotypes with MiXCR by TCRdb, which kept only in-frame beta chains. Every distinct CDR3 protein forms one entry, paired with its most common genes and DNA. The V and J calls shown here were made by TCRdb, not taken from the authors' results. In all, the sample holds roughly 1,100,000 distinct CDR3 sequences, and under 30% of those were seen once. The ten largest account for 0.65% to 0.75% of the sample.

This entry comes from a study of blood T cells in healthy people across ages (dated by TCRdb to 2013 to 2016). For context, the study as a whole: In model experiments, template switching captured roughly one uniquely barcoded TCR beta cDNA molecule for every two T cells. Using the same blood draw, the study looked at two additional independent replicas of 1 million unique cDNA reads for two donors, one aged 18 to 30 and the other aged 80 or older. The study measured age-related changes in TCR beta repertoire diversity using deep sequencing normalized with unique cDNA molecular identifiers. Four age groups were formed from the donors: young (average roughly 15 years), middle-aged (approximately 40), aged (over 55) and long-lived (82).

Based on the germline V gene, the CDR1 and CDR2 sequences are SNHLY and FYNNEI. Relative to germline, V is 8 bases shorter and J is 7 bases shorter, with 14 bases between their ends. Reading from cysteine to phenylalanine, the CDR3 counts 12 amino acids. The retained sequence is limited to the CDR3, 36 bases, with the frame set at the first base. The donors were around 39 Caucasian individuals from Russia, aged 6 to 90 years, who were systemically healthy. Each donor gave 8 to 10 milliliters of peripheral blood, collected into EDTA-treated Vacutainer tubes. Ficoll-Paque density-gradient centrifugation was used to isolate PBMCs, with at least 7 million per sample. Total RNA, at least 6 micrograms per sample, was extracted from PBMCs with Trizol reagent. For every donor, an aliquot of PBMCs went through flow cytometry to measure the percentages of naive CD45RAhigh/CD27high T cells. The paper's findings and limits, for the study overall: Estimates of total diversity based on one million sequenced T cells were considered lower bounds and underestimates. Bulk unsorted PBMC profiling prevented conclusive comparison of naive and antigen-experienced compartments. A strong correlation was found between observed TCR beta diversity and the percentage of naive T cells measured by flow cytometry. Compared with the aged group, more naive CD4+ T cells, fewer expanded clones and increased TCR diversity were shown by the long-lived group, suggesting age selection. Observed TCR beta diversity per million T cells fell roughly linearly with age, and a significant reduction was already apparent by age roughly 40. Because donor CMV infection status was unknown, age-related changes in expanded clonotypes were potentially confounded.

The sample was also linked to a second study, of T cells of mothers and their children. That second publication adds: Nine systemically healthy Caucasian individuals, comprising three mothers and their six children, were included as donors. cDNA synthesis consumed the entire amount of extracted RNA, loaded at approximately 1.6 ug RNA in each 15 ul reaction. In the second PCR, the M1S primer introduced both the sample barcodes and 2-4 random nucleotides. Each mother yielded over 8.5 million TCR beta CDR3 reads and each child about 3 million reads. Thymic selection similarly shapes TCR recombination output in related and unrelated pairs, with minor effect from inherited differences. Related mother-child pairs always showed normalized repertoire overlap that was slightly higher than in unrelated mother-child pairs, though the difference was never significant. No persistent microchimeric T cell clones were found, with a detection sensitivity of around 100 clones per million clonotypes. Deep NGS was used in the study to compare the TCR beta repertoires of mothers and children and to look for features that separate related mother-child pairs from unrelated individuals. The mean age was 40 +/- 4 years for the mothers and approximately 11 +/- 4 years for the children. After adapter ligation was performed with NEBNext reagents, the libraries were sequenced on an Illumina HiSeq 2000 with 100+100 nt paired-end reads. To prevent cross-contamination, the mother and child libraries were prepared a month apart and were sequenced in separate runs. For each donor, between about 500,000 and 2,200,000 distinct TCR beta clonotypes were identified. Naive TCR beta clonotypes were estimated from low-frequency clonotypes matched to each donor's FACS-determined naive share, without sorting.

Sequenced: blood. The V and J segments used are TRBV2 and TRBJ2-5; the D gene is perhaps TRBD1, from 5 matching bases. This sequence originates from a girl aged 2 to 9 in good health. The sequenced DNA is TGTGCCAGCGAGGTGGGGCTTGGGACCCAGTACTTC. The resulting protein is CASEVGLGTQYF.